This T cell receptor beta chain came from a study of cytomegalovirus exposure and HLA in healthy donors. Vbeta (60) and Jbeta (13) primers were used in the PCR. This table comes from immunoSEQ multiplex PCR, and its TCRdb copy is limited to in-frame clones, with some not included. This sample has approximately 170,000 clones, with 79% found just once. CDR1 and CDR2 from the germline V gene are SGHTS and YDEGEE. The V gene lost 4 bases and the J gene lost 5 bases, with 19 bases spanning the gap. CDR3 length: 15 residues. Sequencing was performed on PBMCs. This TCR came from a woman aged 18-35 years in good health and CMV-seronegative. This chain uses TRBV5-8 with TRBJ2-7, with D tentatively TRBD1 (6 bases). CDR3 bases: TGTGCCAGCAGCGGGGTGATTGGGGGCTTGGACGAGCAGTACTTC. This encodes CASSGVIGGLDEQYF.